This T cell receptor (beta chain) is drawn from a study of vaccination effects on CD4 cells after COVID-19. As for the study in general: Vaccine administered to participants consisted of two doses of either BNT162b2 or mRNA-1273.

Before sequencing, viral peptide pools were used by the ViraFEST assay to expand antigen-specific CD4+ T cells. Subsequent to a culture period of around 10 days, CD4+ T cells were isolated. By PCR, the person was confirmed to have had SARS-CoV-2 infection between March and December 2020. Every well housed 2.1 million or so PBMC, which grew in culture alongside 9 to 10 IU/ml IL-2 and 10 ug/ml peptides. About this clone itself: Its antigen is undetermined.

Sequencing was performed with immunoSEQ multiplex PCR; in TCRdb, only in-frame clones are kept and a portion is missing. The table lists tens of thousands of clones, about three quarters of them singletons. Study-wide results and limits: Infection-derived and vaccine-derived clones contracted markedly late after vaccination.

Source: CD4+ T cells from PBMCs cultured with HCoV-NL63 spike peptides, taken before COVID-19 vaccination. The receptor was derived from a human donor who had a prior SARS-CoV-2 infection.

Here the CDR3 reads CSASRTENTGELFF. The CDR3 DNA sequence: TGCAGTGCTAGTAGGACAGAGAACACCGGGGAGCTGTTTTTT. The chain uses TRBV20-1 and TRBJ2-2, with TRBD1 as a possible D gene (6 bases). Per germline, CDR1 DFQATT and CDR2 SNEGSKA (reference sequence). V was shortened by 3 bases and J by 1 base, with 9 bases between the two germline ends. This CDR3 has 14 amino acids.